This TCR beta chain derives from a study of Ad26.COV2.S vaccination and SARS-CoV-2 variants. Overall study findings and caveats: Similar non-spike TCR breadth was seen in vaccine and placebo recipients. Spike-specific TCR breadth in vaccine recipients exceeded that seen in placebo recipients. Total responses of T cells may have been underestimated by the analyses of TCR breadth and depth.

Libraries were prepared by immunoSEQ multiplex PCR; TCRdb keeps only in-frame clonotypes and omits some of them. This sample has around 400,000 clones, with under 90% found just once. In germline, CDR1 is SGHRS, CDR2 YFSETQ. Trimming removed 4 bases at V and 0 bases at J, with 11 bases between. CDR3 length: 14 residues. The treatment here: around 19 received Ad26.COV2.S at low or high dose, single or two shots; roughly five received placebo; per-sample allocation not given. All samples were drawn on day 63, counting from the first vaccine or placebo injection. Regarding this clone: What it binds is unknown.

The sequencing here drew on peripheral blood, taken in a trial of Ad26.COV2.S vaccine versus placebo. This receptor was identified in a person aged 18 to 65 who received the Ad26.COV2.S COVID-19 vaccine or a placebo. The V call is TRBV5-1, the J call TRBJ2-7; tentatively, D is TRBD2 (6 bases). The CDR3 DNA sequence: TGCGCCAGCAGCCACGGAGGGAACTCCTACGAGCAGTACTTC. As protein: CASSHGGNSYEQYF.